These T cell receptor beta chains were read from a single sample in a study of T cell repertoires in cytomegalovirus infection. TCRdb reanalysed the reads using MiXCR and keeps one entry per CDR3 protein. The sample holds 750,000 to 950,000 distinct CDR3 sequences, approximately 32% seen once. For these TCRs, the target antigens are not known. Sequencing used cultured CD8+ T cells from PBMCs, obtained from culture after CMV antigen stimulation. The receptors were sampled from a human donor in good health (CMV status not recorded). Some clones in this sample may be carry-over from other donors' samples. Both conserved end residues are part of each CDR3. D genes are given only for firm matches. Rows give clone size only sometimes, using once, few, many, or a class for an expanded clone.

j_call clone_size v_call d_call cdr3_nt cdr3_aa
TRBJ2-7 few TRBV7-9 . TGTGCCAGCAGCTTAGGGCAGCCTTACTACGAGCAGTACTTC CASSLGQPYYEQYF
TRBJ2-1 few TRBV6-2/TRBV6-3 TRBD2 TGTGCCAGCAGTTATAAGCGGGGGGGCCGGGATGAGCAGTTCTTC CASSYKRGGRDEQFF
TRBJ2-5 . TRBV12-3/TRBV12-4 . TGTGCCAGCAGAATACTTGGACAGCCGGAGACCCAGTACTTC CASRILGQPETQYF
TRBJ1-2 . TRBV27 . TGTGCCAGCAGAAGACGTATGAGCTACACCTTC CASRRRMSYTF
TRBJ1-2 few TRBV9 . TGTGCCAGCAGCGTAGCGGGGGGAAACGACTATGGCTACACCTTC CASSVAGGNDYGYTF
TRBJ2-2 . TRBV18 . TGTGCCAGCTCACTGAGAACGGACTCACCCGGGGAGCTGTTTTTT CASSLRTDSPGELFF
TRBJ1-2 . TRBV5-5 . TGTGCGAGCAGCTTGGGACACCCTAACTATGGCTACACCTTC CASSLGHPNYGYTF
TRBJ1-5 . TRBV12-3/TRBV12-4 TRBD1 TGTGCCAGCAGCGGGACAGGGGGCAGACAGCCCCAGCATTTT CASSGTGGRQPQHF
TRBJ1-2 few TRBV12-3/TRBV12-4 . TGTGCCAGCAGCCCCCACGGGTCCTATGGCTACACCTTC CASSPHGSYGYTF
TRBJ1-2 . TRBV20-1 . TGCAGTGCTAGCCCAGAATACTATGGCTACACCTTC CSASPEYYGYTF
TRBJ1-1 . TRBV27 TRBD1 TGTGCCAGCAGTATGGACAGGGTGAACACTGAAGCTTTCTTT CASSMDRVNTEAFF
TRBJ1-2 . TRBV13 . TGTGCCAGCAGCCTACCAGGGGCCCTATATGGCTACACCTTC CASSLPGALYGYTF
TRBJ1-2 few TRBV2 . TGTGCCAGCAGTGATGAGGTTCATGGCTACACCTTC CASSDEVHGYTF
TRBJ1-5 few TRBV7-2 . TGTGCCAGCAGCTTAGCAGTAGGAGGACAGCCCCAGCATTTT CASSLAVGGQPQHF
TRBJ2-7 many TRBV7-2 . TGTGCCAGCAGCCAACCCGACAGGACTGCCTACGAGCAGTACTTC CASSQPDRTAYEQYF
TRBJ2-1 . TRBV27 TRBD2 TGTGCCAGCAGTTTAACCAGCGGGGGGGCCATCAATGAGCAGTTCTTC CASSLTSGGAINEQFF
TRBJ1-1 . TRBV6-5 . TGTGCCAGCAGTTACTCGCAAGAAGCGAACACTGAAGCTTTCTTT CASSYSQEANTEAFF
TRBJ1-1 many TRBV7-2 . TGTGCCAGCAGCCCCCCCACTGCCGGGGCCACTGAAGCTTTCTTT CASSPPTAGATEAFF
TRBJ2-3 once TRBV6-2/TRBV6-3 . TGTGCCAGCAGTGGATGGGAGAAAGATACGCAGTATTTT CASSGWEKDTQYF
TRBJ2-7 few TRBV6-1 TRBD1 TGTGCCAGCAGTGAAGAATTCGACAGGGGGATGTACGAGCAGTACTTC CASSEEFDRGMYEQYF
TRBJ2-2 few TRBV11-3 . TGTGCCAGCAGGGAACAAGGAAGGGCCGGGGAGCTGTTTTTT CASREQGRAGELFF
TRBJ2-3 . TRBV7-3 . TGTGCCAGCAGCCACCGGGACATACACACAGATACGCAGTATTTT CASSHRDIHTDTQYF
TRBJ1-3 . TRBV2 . TGTGCCAGCAGTACAGCGAACTCTGGAAACACCATATATTTT CASSTANSGNTIYF
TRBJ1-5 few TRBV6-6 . TGTGCCAGCAGTTACCCCGGAGAGGGCAATCAGCCCCAGCATTTT CASSYPGEGNQPQHF
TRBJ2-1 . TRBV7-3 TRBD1 TGTGCCAGCAGCTTGACAGGGTCCGACGCTGAGCAGTTCTTC CASSLTGSDAEQFF
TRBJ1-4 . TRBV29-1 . TGCAGCGTTGAGCAGGGGACGGGTGAAAAACTGTTTTTT CSVEQGTGEKLFF
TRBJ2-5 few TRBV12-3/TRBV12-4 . TGTGCCAGCAGTTTGGGGAAAAAGACAGAGACCCAGTACTTC CASSLGKKTETQYF
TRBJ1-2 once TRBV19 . TGTGCCAGTACTAATATACCCAGGACAGTGGATGGCTACACCTTC CASTNIPRTVDGYTF
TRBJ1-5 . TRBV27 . TGTGCCAGCAGCCAGACAGGATATCAGCCCCAGCATTTT CASSQTGYQPQHF
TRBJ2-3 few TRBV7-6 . TGTGCTAGCAGCTTAGCTCTGGGGCTCACAGATACGCAGTATTTT CASSLALGLTDTQYF
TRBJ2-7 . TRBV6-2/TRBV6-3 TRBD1 TGTGCCAGCAGTTACTCGACAGGGGGCGCCCCCGGGGACGAGCAGTACTTC CASSYSTGGAPGDEQYF
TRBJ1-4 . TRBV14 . TGTGCCAGCAGCCAAGAGGCGTCCGGAAAACTGTTTTTT CASSQEASGKLFF
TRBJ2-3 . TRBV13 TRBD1 TGTGCCAGCAGCTTCCGGGACAGGGAGATCGATATGCAGTATTTT CASSFRDREIDMQYF
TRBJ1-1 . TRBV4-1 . TGCGCCAGCAGCCAAGGTGATCACACTGAAGCTTTCTTT CASSQGDHTEAFF
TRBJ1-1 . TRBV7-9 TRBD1 TGTGCCAGCAGCTTAGAACAGGGGAGGGGTCGAGCTTTCTTT CASSLEQGRGRAFF
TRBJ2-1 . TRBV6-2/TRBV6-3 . TGTGCCAGCAGTTATATCCAGACTCCTGGAAATGAGCAGTTCTTC CASSYIQTPGNEQFF
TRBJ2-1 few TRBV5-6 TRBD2 TGTGCCAGCAACTGGGGTACTAGCGGGGGGGAGTTCTTC CASNWGTSGGEFF
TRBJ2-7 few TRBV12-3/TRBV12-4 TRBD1 TGTGCCAGCAGTGGGACAGGGGCATCCTACGAGCAGTACTTC CASSGTGASYEQYF
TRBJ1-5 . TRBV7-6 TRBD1 TGTGCCAGCAGCTCGGGACAGGGGGCAAGACAGCCCCAGCATTTT CASSSGQGARQPQHF
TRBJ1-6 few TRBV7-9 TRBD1 TGTGCCAGCAGCAGAACGACAGGGAACGATTCACCCCTCCACTTT CASSRTTGNDSPLHF
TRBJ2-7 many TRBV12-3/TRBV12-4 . TGTGCCAGCAGTTTAGTAGCTCGAGCCTACGAGCAGTACTTC CASSLVARAYEQYF
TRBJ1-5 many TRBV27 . TGTGCCAGCAGCAGGGGCAGCAATCAGCCCCAGCATTTT CASSRGSNQPQHF
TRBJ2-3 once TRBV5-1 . TGCGCCAGCAGCTTGGCGACAGGTGTAACAGATACGCAGTATTTT CASSLATGVTDTQYF